This TCR beta chain was captured in a study of patients and donors after allogeneic stem cell transplantation. Each CDR3 protein gets one entry after TCRdb re-called the RT-PCR reads with MiXCR. The table includes roughly 140,000 distinct CDR3 sequences, over 35% detected once. The CDR3 contains 15 residues. Germline lookup yields CDR1 SGHTA and CDR2 FQGTGA. The germline V and J ends were trimmed by 5 bases and 8 bases, with 21 bases remaining between them. This clonotype was picked up many times. The source material was blood, either unsorted or a sorted T cell fraction (not recorded which). The V gene is TRBV7-3, the J gene TRBJ1-2; a weak D match, TRBD1 (6 bases). The TCR was taken from a human donor who was either an allogeneic HSCT recipient or a stem cell or donor lymphocyte infusion donor (not recorded which). It is not recorded whose cells these are; they may come from a transplant donor. For the CDR3, the DNA is TGTGCCAGCAGCCCAAATCCAGGGGAGGCGAGAGGCTACACCTTC. It yields the protein CASSPNPGEARGYTF.